This TCR beta chain was captured in a study of T cells in Graves' hyperthyroidism and ophthalmopathy. Overall study results and limits: A model built on 13 V-J features separated ophthalmopathy from stable hyperthyroidism.

Regions amplified from RNA transcripts were the TCR beta CDR3 regions. Carried out on the TCR CDR3, a first-round RT-PCR used the HTBI primer set. TCRdb reprocessed the multiplex PCR reads with MiXCR, giving one entry per CDR3 protein. The table has roughly 180,000 distinct CDR3 sequences, just under 9.5% seen once. This clonotype was recorded many times. Its specificity is not known. Reasons for excluding patients were uncontrolled infection, other autoimmune disease, pregnancy or lactation. V was clipped by 2 bases and J by 3 bases, with 7 bases between them. The germline gives CDR1 KGHSH, CDR2 LQKENI. The CDR3 length is 13 residues.

The V gene is TRBV18, the J gene TRBJ2-5; D not resolved. The sequenced sample consisted of blood. This clonotype originated in a woman aged 18-29 years with Graves' hyperthyroidism that later progressed to Graves' ophthalmopathy. The CDR3 DNA reads TGTGCCAGCTCACCAGTTTACAAAGAGACCCAGTACTTC. The encoded protein is CASSPVYKETQYF.